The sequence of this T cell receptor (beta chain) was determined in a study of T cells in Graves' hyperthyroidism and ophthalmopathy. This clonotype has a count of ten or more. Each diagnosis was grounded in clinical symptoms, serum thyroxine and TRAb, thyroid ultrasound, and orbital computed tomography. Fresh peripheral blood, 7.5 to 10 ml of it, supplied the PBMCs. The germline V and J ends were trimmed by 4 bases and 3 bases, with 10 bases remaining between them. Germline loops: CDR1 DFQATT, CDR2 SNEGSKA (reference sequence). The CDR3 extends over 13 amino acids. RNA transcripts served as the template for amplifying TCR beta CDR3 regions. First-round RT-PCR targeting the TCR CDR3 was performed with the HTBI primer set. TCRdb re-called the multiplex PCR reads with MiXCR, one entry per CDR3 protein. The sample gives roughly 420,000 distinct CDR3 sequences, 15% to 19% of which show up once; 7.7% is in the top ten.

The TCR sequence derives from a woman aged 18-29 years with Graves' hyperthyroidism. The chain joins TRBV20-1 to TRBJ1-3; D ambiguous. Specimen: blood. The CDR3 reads CSATLALGNTIYF. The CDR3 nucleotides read TGCAGTGCTACCCTAGCCCTTGGAAACACCATATATTTT.